This record concerns one TCR beta chain sequence. Germline loops: CDR1 ENHRY, CDR2 SYGVKD. The CDR3 length is 15 residues. Trimming removed 0 bases at V and 2 bases at J, with 11 bases between. Assay runs were performed at deep level. TCRdb keeps only in-frame clones here, not all; method: immunoSEQ multiplex PCR. In the table there are about 1.4 million clones, 96% of which are singletons. This sample is drawn from a study of shared clonotypes between healthy human individuals. This chain connects TRBV10-3 to TRBJ2-7, with a possible D match to TRBD2 (6 bases). The sequence derives from a man aged 30 to 45 in good health. The specimen was naive CD4+ T cells sorted from blood. Subset given: CD45RA+ positively selected. The CDR3 DNA is TGTGCCATCAGTGAGTCCCGGGACTTGACCTACGAGCAGTACTTC. This codes for CAISESRDLTYEQYF.